This T cell receptor (beta chain) was recorded in a study of identical twins. The study's findings and limits: Among beta out-of-frame sequences, excess sharing between twins appeared weaker. Those out-of-frame alpha sequences shared by twins showed an excess of low generation probability.

This clonotype was counted a few times. Its target is unknown. Each CDR3 protein gets one entry after TCRdb re-called the 5' RACE reads with MiXCR. The data hold 400,000 to 650,000 distinct CDR3 sequences, with approximately 22% observed a single time. V dropped 10 bases and J dropped 13; count of bases not matched to a gene: 10. The CDR3 is 12 amino acids. This sample also belongs to another study, concerning T cells expressing NK-cell markers.

The sequenced material came from CD4+ T cells sorted from blood. The chain couples TRBV12-3 or TRBV12-4 to TRBJ1-4, with TRBD1 identical over 9 bases. This receptor was identified in a woman aged 18-30 years in good health. The CDR3 sequence: CAIRKGQGILFF. The CDR3, as DNA: TGTGCCATCCGAAAGGGACAGGGAATACTGTTTTTT.